Presented here are 21 T cell receptor beta chains from one specimen sequenced in a study of technical replicates of blood from a handful of donors. The method was immunoSEQ multiplex PCR; TCRdb's version includes in-frame clones alone and lacks a portion of them. The sample holds about 78,000 clones, more than 85% seen once. Material: T cells isolated from PBMCs. The origin of the receptors is a human donor in good health.

The V and J genes are TRBV10-3 and TRBJ1-2, with a tentative D call TRBD1 (6 bases). The CDR3 totals 13 residues. The V end lost 6 bases, the J end lost 1 base, and 9 bases lay between the germline ends. Germline V CDR1 and CDR2: ENHRY, SYGVKD. CDR3 sequence (DNA): TGTGCCATCAGATACAGGGATAACTATGGCTACACCTTC. Translated, it gives CAIRYRDNYGYTF.

The genes are TRBV27 and TRBJ2-2; D remains ambiguous. The V end was cut by 3 bases, the J end by 4 bases, with 9 bases between. Per the germline V gene, CDR1 is MNHEY and CDR2 is SMNVEV (reference sequence). The CDR3 covers 14 residues. CDR3 DNA: TGTGCCAGCAGTTTTCCTTACAGCACCGGGGAGCTGTTTTTT. This gives the protein CASSFPYSTGELFF.

V and J are TRBV29-1 and TRBJ2-1; 7 positions match TRBD1. V trimming: 6 bases; J trimming: 10 bases; junction bases outside the gene matches: 9. CDR3 length: 12 amino acids. Germline-derived CDR1 and CDR2 are SQVTM and ANQGSEA. The CDR3 region is CSVVGGTQEQFF. CDR3 sequence (DNA): TGCAGCGTCGTAGGGGGCACGCAGGAGCAGTTCTTC.

The chain combines TRBV11-1 with TRBJ2-5, with a weak D call TRBD1 (5 bases). The V end lost 8 bases, the J end lost 5 bases, and 21 bases lay between the germline ends. The CDR3 consists of 15 residues. Germline CDR1 SGHAT, CDR2 FQDESV (reference sequence). CDR3 in DNA: TGTGCCAGCTCCCAAAGGGCAGGGTCGAGGGAGACCCAGTACTTC. It encodes CASSQRAGSRETQYF.

This chain joins TRBV29-1 and TRBJ2-7, with D possibly TRBD1 on 6 matching bases. Germline assignment: CDR1 SQVTM and CDR2 ANQGSEA. V dropped 1 base and J dropped 0 bases, with 7 bases sitting between them. The CDR3 contains 13 residues. The CDR3 sequence is CSVEGTVSYEQYF. The DNA for the CDR3 is TGCAGCGTTGAAGGGACAGTCTCCTACGAGCAGTACTTC.

The chain uses TRBV28 and TRBJ2-3; possibly TRBD1 for D (6 bases). V was pared by 5 bases and J by 5 bases, with 14 bases between. The germline V gene encodes CDR1 MDHEN and CDR2 SYDVKM. The CDR3 loop spans 14 amino acids. CDR3 in DNA: TGTGCCAGCAGTCCCCCGACAGGCCAAGATACGCAGTATTTT. The encoded protein is CASSPPTGQDTQYF. The entire variable domain, with the rest obtained from reference TRBV28 and TRBJ2-3, is as follows: DVKVTQSSRYLVKRTGEKVFLECVQDMDHENMFWYRQDPGLGLRLIYFSYDVKMKEKGDIPEGYSVSREKKERFSLILESASTNQTSMYLCASSPPTGQDTQYFGPGTRLTVL.

V usage is TRBV27 and J usage is TRBJ2-7; 11 positions match TRBD1. J was trimmed by 6 bases and V by 6 bases; bases with no gene match: 10. Germline V gene sequence: CDR1 MNHEY, CDR2 SMNVEV (reference sequence). This CDR3 contains 15 residues. CDR3 region: CASSSGQGAVREQYF. The CDR3 nucleotides are TGTGCCAGCAGCTCTGGACAGGGGGCTGTACGCGAGCAGTACTTC.

The J gene is TRBJ1-5, the V gene TRBV27; D call uncertain. V lost 3 bases and J lost 5, with 8 bases in between. CDR1 is MNHEY, CDR2 SMNVEV, per germline (reference sequence). The CDR3 spans 13 residues. CDR3 sequence reads: CASSFFVDQPQHF. The DNA of the CDR3 is TGTGCCAGCAGTTTTTTTGTCGATCAGCCCCAGCATTTT.

The chain carries TRBV5-1 and TRBJ2-3, with D tentatively TRBD2 (6 bases). Germline V lookup: CDR1 SGHRS, CDR2 YFSETQ. V lost 1 base, J lost 4 bases, and 13 bases lay in between. This CDR3 is 15 amino acids long. In nucleotides, the CDR3 is TGCGCCAGCAGCTTGATCGGGAGCCTCGCAGATACGCAGTATTTT. The encoded protein is CASSLIGSLADTQYF.

V usage is TRBV19 and J usage is TRBJ2-7; a weak D match, TRBD2 (6 bases). CDR1 and CDR2 from the germline V gene are LNHDA and SQIVND (reference sequence). V gave up 5 bases and J gave up 4 bases, with 15 bases separating them. The CDR3 totals 14 residues. The CDR3, as DNA: TGTGCCAGTAGTGAGCTAGCGTCGCCATACGAGCAGTACTTC. This codes for CASSELASPYEQYF.

The sample holds a few counts of this clone. The V gene is TRBV5-1, the J gene TRBJ2-6; 7 nucleotides align to TRBD1. Germline CDR1 and CDR2: SGHRS and YFSETQ. Germline trimming cut 1 base from V and 0 bases from J; bases unmatched to any gene: 7. CDR3 length: 18 amino acids. The CDR3 nucleotides are TGCGCCAGCAGCTTGTCCGGACAGGCCCTCTCTGGGGCCAACGTCCTGACTTTC. This sequence encodes CASSLSGQALSGANVLTF.

The chain employs TRBV2 and TRBJ2-7; D not certain. The CDR3 has 15 amino acids. V was pared by 0 bases and J by 5 bases, with 14 bases between. In germline, CDR1 is SNHLY, CDR2 FYNNEI. This chain's CDR3 is CASSEAWSMTHEQYF. As DNA, the CDR3 is TGTGCCAGCAGTGAAGCGTGGAGTATGACCCACGAGCAGTACTTC.

The chain has TRBV19 and TRBJ2-7; D remains ambiguous. V lost 2 bases and J lost 0, with 8 bases in between. Germline CDR1 and CDR2: LNHDA and SQIVND (reference sequence). The CDR3 runs to 14 residues. This CDR3 reads CASSIQVSSYEQYF. CDR3 DNA sequence: TGTGCCAGTAGTATACAGGTTAGCTCCTACGAGCAGTACTTC.

The rearrangement uses TRBV11-1 and TRBJ2-7; TRBD2 might be the D (5 bases). The V gene lost 2 bases and the J gene lost 0 bases, with 11 bases spanning the gap. Per germline, CDR1 SGHAT and CDR2 FQDESV (reference sequence). The CDR3 contains 15 residues. CDR3 in amino acids: CASSLMDGLSYEQYF. The CDR3 DNA sequence: TGTGCCAGCAGCTTAATGGACGGACTCTCCTACGAGCAGTACTTC. Full variable domain (rest looked up from reference TRBV11-1 and TRBJ2-7): EAEVAQSPRYKITEKSQAVAFWCDPISGHATLYWYRQILGQGPELLVQFQDESVVDDSQLPKDRFSAERLKGVDSTLKIQPAELGDSAMYLCASSLMDGLSYEQYFGPGTRLTVT.

The genes are TRBV7-9 and TRBJ2-3; TRBD2 matches 7 bases. CDR3 length: 14 amino acids. With 6 bases clipped from V and 2 bases from J, the junction kept 5 bases outside the gene matches. Looked up from germline, CDR1 is SEHNR and CDR2 is FQNEAQ (reference sequence). CDR3 amino acids: CASSFSGYTDTQYF. The CDR3 DNA follows: TGTGCCAGCAGTTTTAGCGGGTACACAGATACGCAGTATTTT. The full variable domain, in which reference TRBV7-9 and TRBJ2-3 provide the parts outside the CDR3, is DTGVSQNPRHKITKRGQNVTFRCDPISEHNRLYWYRQTLGQGPEFLTYFQNEAQLEKSRLLSDRFSAERPKGSFSTLEIQRTEQGDSAMYLCASSFSGYTDTQYFGPGTRLTVL.

V gene TRBV5-1 combines with J gene TRBJ2-7; possibly TRBD1 for D (7 bases). The germline V gene has CDR1 SGHRS and CDR2 YFSETQ. V lost 4 bases, J lost 3 bases, and 17 bases lay in between. CDR3 length equals 15 residues. The CDR3 region is CASSRETGRLYEQYF. The CDR3 region has the DNA TGCGCCAGCAGCCGGGAGACAGGGAGACTCTACGAGCAGTACTTC.

V and J are TRBV11-2 and TRBJ2-7; 12 nucleotides line up with TRBD2. J was trimmed by 3 bases and V by 5 bases; bases with no gene match: 5. The CDR3 covers 15 residues. From germline, CDR1 is SGHAT and CDR2 FQNNGV. CDR3 region: CASSPSTSGSYEQYF. In DNA form, the CDR3 reads TGTGCCAGCAGCCCGTCGACTAGCGGGAGCTACGAGCAGTACTTC. Full variable domain (outside the CDR3, taken from reference TRBV11-2 and TRBJ2-7): EAGVAQSPRYKIIEKRQSVAFWCNPISGHATLYWYQQILGQGPKLLIQFQNNGVVDDSQLPKDRFSAERLKGVDSTLKIQPAKLEDSAVYLCASSPSTSGSYEQYFGPGTRLTVT.

This chain connects TRBV7-9 to TRBJ2-1; 7 bases align to TRBD2. Germline V CDR1 and CDR2: SEHNR, FQNEAQ (reference sequence). This CDR3 region has 15 residues. V gave up 2 bases and J gave up 7 bases; unmatched junction bases: 8. CDR3 protein: CASSLRGGSGNEQFF. In DNA form, the CDR3 reads TGTGCCAGCAGCTTACGCGGCGGGAGCGGTAATGAGCAGTTCTTC.

This chain uses TRBV10-3 with TRBJ2-3, with 9 bases fitting TRBD2. The V gene end was trimmed by 0 bases and the J gene end by 3 bases; junction bases not matched to a gene: 1. Germline CDR1 reads ENHRY; CDR2 reads SYGVKD. This CDR3 is 15 amino acids long. The CDR3 nucleotides are TGTGCCATCAGTGAGTCCCTAGCGGGAACAGATACGCAGTATTTT. This gives the protein CAISESLAGTDTQYF.

The chain recombines TRBV25-1 with TRBJ1-1; tentative D call: TRBD1 (6 bases). Germline CDR1 and CDR2: MGHDK and SYGVNS. This CDR3 comprises 14 residues. The ends were cut back, 3 bases at V and 1 base at J, with 9 bases in the middle. Here the CDR3 DNA reads TGTGCCAGCAGTGAGGGGGCGCGGAACACTGAAGCTTTCTTT. It codes for CASSEGARNTEAFF. The full variable domain, rest sourced from reference TRBV25-1 and TRBJ1-1, is EADIYQTPRYLVIGTGKKITLECSQTMGHDKMYWYQQDPGMELHLIHYSYGVNSTEKGDLSSESTVSRIRTEHFPLTLESARPSHTSQYLCASSEGARNTEAFFGQGTRLTVV.

In its sample, this clone was seen once. The genes are TRBV5-1 and TRBJ2-2; D call uncertain. This CDR3 region has 14 residues. The ends were cut back, 1 base at V and 2 bases at J, with 6 bases in the middle. The germline gives CDR1 SGHRS, CDR2 YFSETQ. The CDR3 region is CASSLTANTGELFF. The CDR3 region has the DNA TGCGCCAGCAGCTTGACAGCAAACACCGGGGAGCTGTTTTTT.